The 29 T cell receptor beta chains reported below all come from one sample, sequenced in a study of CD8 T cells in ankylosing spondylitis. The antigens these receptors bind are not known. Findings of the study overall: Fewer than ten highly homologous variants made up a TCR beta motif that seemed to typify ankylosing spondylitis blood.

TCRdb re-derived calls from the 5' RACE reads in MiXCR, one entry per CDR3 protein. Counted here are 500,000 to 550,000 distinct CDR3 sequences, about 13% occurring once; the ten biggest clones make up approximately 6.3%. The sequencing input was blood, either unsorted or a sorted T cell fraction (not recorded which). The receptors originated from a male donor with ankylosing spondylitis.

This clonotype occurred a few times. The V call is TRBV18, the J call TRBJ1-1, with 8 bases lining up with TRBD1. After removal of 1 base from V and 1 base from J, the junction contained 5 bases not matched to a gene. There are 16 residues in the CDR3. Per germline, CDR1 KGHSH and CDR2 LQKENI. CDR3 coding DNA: TGTGCCAGCTCACCACTATCCGGGACAGGGAACACTGAAGCTTTCTTT. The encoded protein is CASSPLSGTGNTEAFF.

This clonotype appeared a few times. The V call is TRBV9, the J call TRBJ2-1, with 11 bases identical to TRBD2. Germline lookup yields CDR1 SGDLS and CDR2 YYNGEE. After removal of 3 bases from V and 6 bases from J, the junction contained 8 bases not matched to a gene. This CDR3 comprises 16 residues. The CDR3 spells CASSGFQLAGGNEQFF. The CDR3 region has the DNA TGTGCCAGCAGCGGCTTCCAGCTAGCGGGAGGCAATGAGCAGTTCTTC. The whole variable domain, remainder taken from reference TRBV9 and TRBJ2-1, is DSGVTQTPKHLITATGQRVTLRCSPRSGDLSVYWYQQSLDQGLQFLIQYYNGEERAKGNILERFSAQQFPDLHSELNLSSLELGDSALYFCASSGFQLAGGNEQFFGPGTRLTVL.

In DNA form, the CDR3 reads TGTGCCACCAGCAGAGAGGGCGATTATAGCAATCAGCCCCAGCATTTT. Its protein product is CATSREGDYSNQPQHF. The chain combines TRBV15 with TRBJ1-5; D is ambiguous. The CDR3 spans 16 residues. CDR1 is LNHNV and CDR2 is YYDKDF in the germline V gene (reference sequence). Trimming removed 0 bases at V and 0 bases at J, with 9 bases between.

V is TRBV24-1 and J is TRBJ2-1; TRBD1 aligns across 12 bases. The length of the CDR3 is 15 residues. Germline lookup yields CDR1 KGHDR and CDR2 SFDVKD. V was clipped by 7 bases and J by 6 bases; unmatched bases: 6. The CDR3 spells CATSPRDRGLNEQFF. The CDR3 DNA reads TGTGCCACCAGCCCCCGGGACAGGGGGCTCAATGAGCAGTTCTTC.

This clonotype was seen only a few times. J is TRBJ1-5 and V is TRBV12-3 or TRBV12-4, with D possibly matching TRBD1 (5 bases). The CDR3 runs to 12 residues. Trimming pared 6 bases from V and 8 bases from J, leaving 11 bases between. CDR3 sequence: CASSLEGKPQHF. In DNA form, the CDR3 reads TGTGCCAGCAGCCTTGAGGGGAAGCCCCAGCATTTT.

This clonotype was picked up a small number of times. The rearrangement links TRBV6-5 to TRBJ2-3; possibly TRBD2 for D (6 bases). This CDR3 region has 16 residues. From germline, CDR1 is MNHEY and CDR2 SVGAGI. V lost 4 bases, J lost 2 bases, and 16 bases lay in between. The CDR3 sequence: CASSFLEAGSTDTQYF. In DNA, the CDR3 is TGTGCCAGCAGTTTTTTAGAGGCGGGATCCACAGATACGCAGTATTTT.

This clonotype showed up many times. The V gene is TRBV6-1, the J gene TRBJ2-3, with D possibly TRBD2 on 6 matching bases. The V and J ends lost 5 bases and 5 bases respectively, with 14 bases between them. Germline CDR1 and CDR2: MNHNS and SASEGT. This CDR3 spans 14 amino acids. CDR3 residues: CASSKGWRGDTQYF. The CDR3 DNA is TGTGCCAGCAGTAAGGGGTGGCGGGGAGATACGCAGTATTTT.

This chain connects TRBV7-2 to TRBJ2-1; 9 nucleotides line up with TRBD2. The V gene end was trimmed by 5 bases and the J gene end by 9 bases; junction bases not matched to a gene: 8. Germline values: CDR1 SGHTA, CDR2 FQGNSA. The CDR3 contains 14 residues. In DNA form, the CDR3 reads TGTGCCAGCAGCCCGCCGGGACTAGCCCGTGAGCAGTTCTTC. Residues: CASSPPGLAREQFF.

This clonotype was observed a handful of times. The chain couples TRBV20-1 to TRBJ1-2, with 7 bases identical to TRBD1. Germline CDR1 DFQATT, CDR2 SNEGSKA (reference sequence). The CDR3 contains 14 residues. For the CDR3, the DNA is TGCAGCTTCGACAGGGCAAATTCTAACTATGGCTACACCTTC. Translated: CSFDRANSNYGYTF.

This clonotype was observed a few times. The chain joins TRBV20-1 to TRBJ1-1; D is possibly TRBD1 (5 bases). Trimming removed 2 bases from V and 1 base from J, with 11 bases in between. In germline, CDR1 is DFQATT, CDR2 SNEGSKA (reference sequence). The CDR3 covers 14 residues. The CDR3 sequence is CSARWGGKNTEAFF. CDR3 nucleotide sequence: TGCAGTGCTAGATGGGGGGGGAAGAACACTGAAGCTTTCTTT.

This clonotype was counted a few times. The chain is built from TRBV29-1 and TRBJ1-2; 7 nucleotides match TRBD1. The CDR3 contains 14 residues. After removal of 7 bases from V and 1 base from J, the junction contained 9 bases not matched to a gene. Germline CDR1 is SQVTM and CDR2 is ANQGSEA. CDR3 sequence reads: CSARTGSYNYGYTF. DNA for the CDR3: TGCAGCGCCAGGACAGGATCCTATAACTATGGCTACACCTTC.

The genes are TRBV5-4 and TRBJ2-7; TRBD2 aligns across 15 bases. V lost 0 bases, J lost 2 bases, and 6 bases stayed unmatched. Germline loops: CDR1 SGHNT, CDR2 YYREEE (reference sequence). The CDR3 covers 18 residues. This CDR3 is CASSLAHRTSGRAYEQYF. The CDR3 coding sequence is TGTGCCAGCAGCTTGGCTCATCGGACTAGCGGGAGGGCCTACGAGCAGTACTTC. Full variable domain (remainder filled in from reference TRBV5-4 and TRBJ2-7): ETGVTQSPTHLIKTRGQQVTLRCSSQSGHNTVSWYQQALGQGPQFIFQYYREEENGRGNFPPRFSGLQFPNYSSELNVNALELDDSALYLCASSLAHRTSGRAYEQYFGPGTRLTVT.

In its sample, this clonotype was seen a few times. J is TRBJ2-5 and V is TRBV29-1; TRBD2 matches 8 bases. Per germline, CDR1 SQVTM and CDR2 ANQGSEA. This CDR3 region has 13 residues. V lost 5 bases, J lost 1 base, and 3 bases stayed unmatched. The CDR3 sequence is CSVSGRSQETQYF. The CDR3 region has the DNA TGCAGCGTTAGCGGGAGAAGCCAAGAGACCCAGTACTTC.

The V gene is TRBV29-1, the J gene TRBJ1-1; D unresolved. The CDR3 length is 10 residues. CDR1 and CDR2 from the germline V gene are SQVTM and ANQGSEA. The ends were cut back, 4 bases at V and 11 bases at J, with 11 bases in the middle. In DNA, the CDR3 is TGCAGCGTTGGGTTGCACCCGGCTTTCTTT. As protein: CSVGLHPAFF.

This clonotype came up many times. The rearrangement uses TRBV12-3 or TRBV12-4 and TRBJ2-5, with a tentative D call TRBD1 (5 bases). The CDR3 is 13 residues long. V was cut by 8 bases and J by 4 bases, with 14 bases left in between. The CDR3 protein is CASRATGGETQYF. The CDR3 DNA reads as TGTGCCAGCCGAGCCACAGGCGGAGAGACCCAGTACTTC.

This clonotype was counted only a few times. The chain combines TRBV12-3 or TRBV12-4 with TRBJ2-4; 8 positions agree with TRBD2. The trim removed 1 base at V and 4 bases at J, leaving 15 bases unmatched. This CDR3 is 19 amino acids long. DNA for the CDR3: TGTGCCAGCAGTTTAGATGTGGTTCGCGTTAGCGGGGCGAAAAACATTCAGTACTTC. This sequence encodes CASSLDVVRVSGAKNIQYF.

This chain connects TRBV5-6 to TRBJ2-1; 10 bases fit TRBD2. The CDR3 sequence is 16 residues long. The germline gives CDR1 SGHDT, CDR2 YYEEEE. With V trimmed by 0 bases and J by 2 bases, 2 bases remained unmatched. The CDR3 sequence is CASSLELAGPYNEQFF. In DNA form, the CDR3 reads TGTGCCAGCAGCTTGGAACTAGCGGGACCCTACAATGAGCAGTTCTTC.

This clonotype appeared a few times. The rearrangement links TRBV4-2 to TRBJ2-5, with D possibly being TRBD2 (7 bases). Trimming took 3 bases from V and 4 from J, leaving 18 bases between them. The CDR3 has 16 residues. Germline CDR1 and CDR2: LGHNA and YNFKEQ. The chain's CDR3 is CASSQTPGGAGETQYF. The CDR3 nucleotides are TGTGCCAGCAGCCAGACTCCGGGGGGCGCGGGAGAGACCCAGTACTTC.

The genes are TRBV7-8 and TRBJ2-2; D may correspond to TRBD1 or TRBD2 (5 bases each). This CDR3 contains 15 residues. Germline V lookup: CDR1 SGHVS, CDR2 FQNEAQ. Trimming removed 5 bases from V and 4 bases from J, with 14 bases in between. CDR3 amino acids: CASSQWDGGTGELFF. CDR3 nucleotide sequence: TGTGCCAGCAGCCAGTGGGACGGCGGCACCGGGGAGCTGTTTTTT.

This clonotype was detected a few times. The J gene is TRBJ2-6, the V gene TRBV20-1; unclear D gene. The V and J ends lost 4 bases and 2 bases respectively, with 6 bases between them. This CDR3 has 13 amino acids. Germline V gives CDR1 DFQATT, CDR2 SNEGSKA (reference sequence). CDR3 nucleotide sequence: TGCAGTGCTAAAATTCCTGGGGCCAACGTCCTGACTTTC. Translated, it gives CSAKIPGANVLTF.

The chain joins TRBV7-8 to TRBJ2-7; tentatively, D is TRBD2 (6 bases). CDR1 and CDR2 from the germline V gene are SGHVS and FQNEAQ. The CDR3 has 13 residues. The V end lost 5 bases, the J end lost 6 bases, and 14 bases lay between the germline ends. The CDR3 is CASSPESGGEQYV. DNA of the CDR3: TGTGCCAGCAGCCCGGAGTCCGGGGGCGAGCAGTACGTC.

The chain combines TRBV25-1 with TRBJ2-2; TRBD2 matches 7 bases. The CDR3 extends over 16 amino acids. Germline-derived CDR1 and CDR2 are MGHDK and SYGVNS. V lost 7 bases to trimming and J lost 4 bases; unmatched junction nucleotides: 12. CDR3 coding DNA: TGTGCCAGCACTCTAGGGGAGAGGGAGGGCACCGGGGAGCTGTTTTTT. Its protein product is CASTLGEREGTGELFF.

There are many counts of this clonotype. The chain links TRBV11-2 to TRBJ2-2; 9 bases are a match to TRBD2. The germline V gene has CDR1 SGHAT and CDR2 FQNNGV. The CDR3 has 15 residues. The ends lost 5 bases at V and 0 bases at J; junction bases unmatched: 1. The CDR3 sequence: CASSRTSANTGELFF. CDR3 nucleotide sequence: TGTGCCAGCAGCAGGACTAGCGCGAACACCGGGGAGCTGTTTTTT.

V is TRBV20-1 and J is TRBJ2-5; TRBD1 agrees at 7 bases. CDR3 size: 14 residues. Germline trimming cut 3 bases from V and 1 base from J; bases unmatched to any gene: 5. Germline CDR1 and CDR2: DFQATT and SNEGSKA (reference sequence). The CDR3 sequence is CSASRRQGQETQYF. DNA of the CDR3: TGCAGTGCTAGCCGGAGACAGGGCCAAGAGACCCAGTACTTC.

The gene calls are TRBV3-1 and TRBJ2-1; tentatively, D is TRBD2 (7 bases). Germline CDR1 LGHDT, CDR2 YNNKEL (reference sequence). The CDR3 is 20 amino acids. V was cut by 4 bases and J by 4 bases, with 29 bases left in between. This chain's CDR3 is CASSPAIGGRGWSQYNEQFF. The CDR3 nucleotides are TGTGCCAGCAGCCCTGCGATCGGGGGGCGCGGGTGGAGTCAGTACAATGAGCAGTTCTTC.

CDR3 nucleotides: TGTGCCAGCAGCGTAGCGCCGGGGGTAGGAAACTATGGCTACACCTTC. Its translation: CASSVAPGVGNYGYTF. V gene TRBV9 combines with J gene TRBJ1-2; a possible D gene is TRBD1 (5 bases). V was clipped by 0 bases and J by 2 bases, with 14 bases between them. The germline V gene encodes CDR1 SGDLS and CDR2 YYNGEE. The CDR3 is 16 residues long.

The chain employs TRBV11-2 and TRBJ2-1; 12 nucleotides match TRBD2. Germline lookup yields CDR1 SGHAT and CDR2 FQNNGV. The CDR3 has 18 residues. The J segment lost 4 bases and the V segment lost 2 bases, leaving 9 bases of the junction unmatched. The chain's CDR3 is CASSLRIPGTSGYNEQFF. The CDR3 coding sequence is TGTGCCAGCAGCTTAAGGATTCCGGGGACTAGCGGGTACAATGAGCAGTTCTTC.

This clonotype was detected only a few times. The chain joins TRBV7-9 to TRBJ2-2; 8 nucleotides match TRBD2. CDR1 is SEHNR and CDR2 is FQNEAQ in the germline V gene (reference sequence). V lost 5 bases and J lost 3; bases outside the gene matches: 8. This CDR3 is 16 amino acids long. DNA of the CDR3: TGTGCCAGCAGCGTTACTAGCGGAGGTTACACCGGGGAGCTGTTTTTT. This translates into CASSVTSGGYTGELFF. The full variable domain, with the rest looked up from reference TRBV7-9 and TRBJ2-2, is DTGVSQNPRHKITKRGQNVTFRCDPISEHNRLYWYRQTLGQGPEFLTYFQNEAQLEKSRLLSDRFSAERPKGSFSTLEIQRTEQGDSAMYLCASSVTSGGYTGELFFGEGSRLTVL.

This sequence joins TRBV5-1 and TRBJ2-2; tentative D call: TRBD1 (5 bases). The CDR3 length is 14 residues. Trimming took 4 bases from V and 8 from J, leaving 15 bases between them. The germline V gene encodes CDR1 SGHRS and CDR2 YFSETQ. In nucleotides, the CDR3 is TGCGCCAGCAGCCAACAGGAGACTGCGGGGGAGCTGTTTTTT. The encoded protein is CASSQQETAGELFF. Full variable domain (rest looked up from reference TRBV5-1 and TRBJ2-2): KAGVTQTPRYLIKTRGQQVTLSCSPISGHRSVSWYQQTPGQGLQFLFEYFSETQRNKGNFPGRFSGRQFSNSRSEMNVSTLELGDSALYLCASSQQETAGELFFGEGSRLTVL.